A single sample gave rise to the 32 T cell receptor beta chains below, sequenced in a study of T-cell reconstitution after alpha-beta-depleted transplantation in children. These TCRs are of unknown antigen specificity. Findings of the study overall: It was newly produced T cells that mostly accounted for T-cell counts and diversity one year after transplant.

Construction of the TCRbeta library involved unique molecular identifiers. TCRdb called the PCR reads again in MiXCR, with one record for every CDR3 protein. There are hundreds of thousands of distinct CDR3 sequences in the sample; roughly 7.8% occur only once, and approximately 9.6% lies in the top ten. Sequencing was performed on peripheral blood, taken 360 days after TCRalphabeta/CD19-depleted stem cell transplant. The receptors come from a female patient between 2 and 15 years old who had a stem cell transplant for Fanconi anemia, so the T cells may come from the graft donor.

This sequence joins TRBV27 and TRBJ1-5; 9 nucleotides agree with TRBD1. Trimming cost V 5 bases and J 5 bases; bases outside gene matches: 10. The germline CDR1 and CDR2 sequences are MNHEY and SMNVEV (reference sequence). The CDR3 length is 16 residues. CDR3 nucleotide sequence: TGTGCCAGCAGTCCGCAACCGGGACAGGGTTATCAGCCCCAGCATTTT. Translated, it gives CASSPQPGQGYQPQHF.

The chain is built from TRBV4-2 and TRBJ2-2, with 9 bases that match TRBD1. With 6 bases clipped from V and 0 bases from J, the junction kept 11 bases outside the gene matches. The germline V gene has CDR1 LGHNA and CDR2 YNFKEQ. This CDR3 region has 18 residues. The CDR3 protein is CASRARDRASANTGELFF. CDR3 sequence (DNA): TGTGCCAGCAGAGCGCGGGACAGGGCCTCCGCGAACACCGGGGAGCTGTTTTTT.

This clonotype was counted many times. This rearrangement joins TRBV20-1 to TRBJ2-1, with TRBD1 matching 7 bases. V was clipped by 3 bases and J by 9 bases; unmatched bases: 8. The germline CDR1 and CDR2 sequences are DFQATT and SNEGSKA (reference sequence). The CDR3 consists of 13 residues. The CDR3 loop reads CSASGQASREQFF. The CDR3 nucleotides read TGCAGTGCTAGTGGACAGGCTAGCCGTGAGCAGTTCTTC.

This clonotype was counted many times. V is TRBV29-1 and J is TRBJ2-3; TRBD1 or TRBD2 may be the D gene (5 bases each). CDR1 is SQVTM, CDR2 ANQGSEA, per germline. Trimming pared 6 bases from V and 5 bases from J, leaving 9 bases between. The CDR3 consists of 11 residues. CDR3 nucleotide sequence: TGCAGCGTGGGACCTATAGATACGCAGTATTTT. Protein: CSVGPIDTQYF.

V gene TRBV29-1 combines with J gene TRBJ1-2; possible D gene TRBD1, 6 bases. Trimming left V 6 bases short and J 4 bases short, with 15 bases between. CDR3 length equals 13 residues. The germline V gene has CDR1 SQVTM and CDR2 ANQGSEA. The DNA for the CDR3 is TGCAGCGTCTCACAGGGAGTAGGCTATGGCTACACCTTC. Translating gives CSVSQGVGYGYTF.

The chain recombines TRBV7-6 with TRBJ2-1; weak D call: TRBD1 (5 bases). The CDR3 runs 15 residues. Trimming cost V 3 bases and J 3 bases, with 12 bases left between them. Germline CDR1 and CDR2: SGHVS and FNYEAQ. CDR3 sequence (DNA): TGTGCCAGCAGCTTGGCAGGGTCAATCTACAATGAGCAGTTCTTC. This gives the protein CASSLAGSIYNEQFF.

This clonotype was picked up many times. The rearrangement joins TRBV12-3 or TRBV12-4 to TRBJ1-2; no firm D call. The CDR3 consists of 15 residues. Trimming removed 6 bases at V and 8 bases at J, with 22 bases between. The CDR3 coding sequence is TGTGCCAGCAGCTCTAACGTCTTATACCTTCCCGGCTACACCTTC. Translating gives CASSSNVLYLPGYTF.

This clonotype has only a few counts. The V gene is TRBV11-2, the J gene TRBJ2-7; 9 positions agree with TRBD1. Germline assignment: CDR1 SGHAT and CDR2 FQNNGV. The trim removed 1 base at V and 6 bases at J, leaving 7 bases unmatched. The CDR3 runs 15 residues. The DNA of the CDR3 is TGTGCCAGCAGCTTAGTATGGACAGGGGTTGGCGAGCAGTACTTC. Amino acid sequence: CASSLVWTGVGEQYF.

This clonotype was found many times. The CDR3 DNA reads TGTGCCAGCAGTTACTACAGCGTCACAGATACGCAGTATTTT. Residues: CASSYYSVTDTQYF. The chain joins TRBV6-5 to TRBJ2-3; D remains ambiguous. The CDR3 totals 14 residues. CDR1 is MNHEY and CDR2 is SVGAGI in the germline V gene. V shed 1 base and J shed 2 bases, with 7 bases lying between them.

This sequence joins TRBV6-4 and TRBJ2-3; TRBD2 agrees at 7 bases. CDR1 is MRHNA, CDR2 SNTAGT, per germline. The CDR3 contains 13 residues. V trimming: 1 base; J trimming: 6 bases; junction bases outside the gene matches: 1. Written as DNA, the CDR3 is TGTGCCAGCAGTGACTTACTAGCGGATACGCAGTATTTT. As protein: CASSDLLADTQYF.

This chain joins TRBV5-1 and TRBJ1-5; D possibly corresponds to TRBD1 (5 bases). Trimming removed 0 bases at V and 7 bases at J, with 11 bases between. Per the germline V gene, CDR1 is SGHRS and CDR2 is YFSETQ. There are 14 residues in the CDR3. The CDR3 loop reads CASSLAGAGQPQHF. The CDR3 DNA sequence: TGCGCCAGCAGCTTGGCCGGGGCAGGGCAGCCCCAGCATTTT.

The V call is TRBV5-6, the J call TRBJ1-3; D not resolved. This CDR3 comprises 17 residues. The V gene lost 9 bases and the J gene lost 4 bases, with 26 bases spanning the gap. In germline, CDR1 is SGHDT, CDR2 YYEEEE. CDR3 nucleotides: TGTGCCATGAGCCCCGGGCCCCCCCGTCGCGCGGGAAACACCATATATTTT. Its translation is CAMSPGPPRRAGNTIYF.

This clonotype was recorded at least ten times. The chain joins TRBV18 to TRBJ2-5, with D possibly TRBD2 on 6 matching bases. CDR1 and CDR2 from the germline V gene are KGHSH and LQKENI. With 5 bases removed from V and 5 bases from J, the gap between germline ends came to 12 bases. The CDR3 spans 13 residues. The CDR3 DNA reads TGTGCCAGCTCAGGTCGGAGGGTTGAGACCCAGTACTTC. This encodes CASSGRRVETQYF.

In its sample, this clonotype was seen many times. The rearrangement uses TRBV12-3 or TRBV12-4 and TRBJ2-3, with TRBD2 matching 8 bases. The CDR3 loop spans 16 amino acids. The ends lost 5 bases at V and 8 bases at J; junction bases unmatched: 15. The CDR3 DNA reads as TGTGCCAGCAGTCCCGAGCGGGGGCCCCAACAGGGTACGCAGTATTTT. Translated: CASSPERGPQQGTQYF.

This clonotype was seen many times. This rearrangement joins TRBV24-1 to TRBJ1-1, with D hard to call. This CDR3 has 13 residues. Germline V lookup: CDR1 KGHDR, CDR2 SFDVKD. V dropped 3 bases and J dropped 8 bases, with 12 bases sitting between them. CDR3 bases: TGTGCCACCAGTGATCCTAACAAACTCGAAGCTTTCTTT. It encodes CATSDPNKLEAFF.

This sequence joins TRBV11-2 and TRBJ1-6; D is perhaps TRBD1 (5 bases). CDR3 length: 11 amino acids. Germline-derived CDR1 and CDR2 are SGHAT and FQNNGV. V was shortened by 0 bases and J by 14 bases, with 5 bases between the two germline ends. CDR3 loop: CASSLEGALHF. The CDR3 DNA is TGTGCCAGCAGCTTAGAAGGGGCCCTCCACTTT.

The chain carries TRBV7-2 and TRBJ1-2; a possible D gene is TRBD1 (6 bases). The CDR3 consists of 15 residues. CDR1 SGHTA and CDR2 FQGNSA come from the germline V gene. The V end was cut by 3 bases, the J end by 8 bases, with 19 bases between. The chain's CDR3 is CASSLDGGGAGGYTF. In nucleotides, the CDR3 is TGTGCCAGCAGCTTGGACGGTGGGGGCGCGGGCGGCTACACCTTC.

The chain combines TRBV4-2 with TRBJ2-5; possibly TRBD2 for D (6 bases). Germline values: CDR1 LGHNA, CDR2 YNFKEQ. Trimming took 0 bases from V and 5 from J, leaving 13 bases between them. There are 15 residues in the CDR3. The CDR3: CASSQDATGRETQYF. DNA of the CDR3: TGTGCCAGCAGCCAAGATGCGACTGGGAGGGAGACCCAGTACTTC.

This clonotype appeared a few times. The genes are TRBV2 and TRBJ2-1; 8 bases match TRBD1. J lost 0 bases, V lost 7 bases, and 8 bases had no gene match. The CDR3 totals 16 residues. Germline CDR1 reads SNHLY; CDR2 reads FYNNEI. The CDR3 coding sequence is TGTGCCAGCAACCGGGACAGGTCCTTCTCCTACAATGAGCAGTTCTTC. It translates to CASNRDRSFSYNEQFF.

This chain uses TRBV20-1 with TRBJ1-2; D gene ambiguous. V shed 5 bases and J shed 8 bases, with 15 bases lying between them. In germline, CDR1 is DFQATT, CDR2 SNEGSKA (reference sequence). The CDR3 consists of 12 residues. This chain's CDR3 is CSAPSPNRGYTF. The CDR3 DNA is TGCAGTGCTCCCAGTCCTAATCGGGGCTACACCTTC.

This chain links TRBV4-2 with TRBJ2-7, with TRBD2 identical over 13 bases. CDR1 LGHNA and CDR2 YNFKEQ come from the germline V gene. The V and J ends lost 4 bases and 1 base, in that order; junction bases with no gene match: 4. The CDR3 extends over 16 amino acids. The CDR3 reads CASSPRTSGSSYEQYF. The CDR3 DNA reads as TGTGCCAGCAGCCCTAGGACTAGCGGGAGTTCCTACGAGCAGTACTTC.

This clonotype was picked up many times. V and J are TRBV5-1 and TRBJ1-2; 9 nucleotides line up with TRBD1. Germline trimming cut 2 bases from V and 9 bases from J; bases unmatched to any gene: 5. The CDR3 loop spans 13 amino acids. Germline V gives CDR1 SGHRS, CDR2 YFSETQ. CDR3 sequence (DNA): TGCGCCAGCAGCTTACCGGGACAGGGTCGCTACACCTTC. Protein: CASSLPGQGRYTF.

This clonotype was seen a few times. J is TRBJ2-5 and V is TRBV7-9; 7 bases map to TRBD1. In germline, CDR1 is SEHNR, CDR2 FQNEAQ (reference sequence). The CDR3 is 14 residues long. V dropped 4 bases and J dropped 3; count of bases not matched to a gene: 5. CDR3: CASSSLDREETQYF. In nucleotides, the CDR3 is TGTGCCAGCAGCTCCCTCGACAGGGAAGAGACCCAGTACTTC.

This clonotype was detected only a few times. V usage is TRBV10-2 and J usage is TRBJ2-5, with unresolved D. There are 12 residues in the CDR3. The V gene lost 8 bases and the J gene lost 1 base, with 8 bases spanning the gap. Per the germline V gene, CDR1 is WSHSY and CDR2 is SAAADI. The CDR3 coding sequence is TGCGCCAGCGGACGCATCCAAGAGACCCAGTACTTC. Its translation is CASGRIQETQYF.

This clonotype was seen a handful of times. CDR3 sequence: CASSQDLARKQFF. The CDR3 DNA reads TGTGCCAGCAGCCAAGATCTAGCGAGGAAGCAGTTCTTC. The chain recombines TRBV14 with TRBJ2-1; D may be TRBD2 (6 bases). Trimming left V 0 bases short and J 11 bases short, with 11 bases between. This CDR3 region has 13 residues. Germline V gene data show CDR1 as SGHDN and CDR2 as FVKESK.

The V gene is TRBV5-6, the J gene TRBJ2-4; D gene ambiguous. This CDR3 is built from 13 residues. In germline, CDR1 is SGHDT, CDR2 YYEEEE. The V and J ends lost 1 base and 5 bases respectively, with 7 bases between them. The CDR3 spells CASSLYGENIQYF. In DNA, the CDR3 is TGTGCCAGCAGCTTGTATGGGGAAAACATTCAGTACTTC.

This clonotype was recorded at least ten times. The chain has TRBV6-5 and TRBJ1-1, with 9 bases identical to TRBD1. The CDR3 consists of 14 residues. CDR1 is MNHEY and CDR2 is SVGAGI in the germline V gene. With V trimmed by 6 bases and J by 1 base, 3 bases remained unmatched. The CDR3 is CASSQDRGNTEAFF. The CDR3 nucleotides are TGTGCCAGCAGCCAGGACAGGGGGAACACTGAAGCTTTCTTT.

V gene TRBV20-1 combines with J gene TRBJ1-2; D may be TRBD1 (6 bases). The V gene's germline CDR1 is DFQATT and CDR2 SNEGSKA (reference sequence). There are 16 residues in the CDR3. The V end lost 1 base, the J end lost 5 bases, and 20 bases lay between the germline ends. CDR3 nucleotide sequence: TGCAGTGCTAGAGCTTCCGGGACACCAATTGGATATGGCTACACCTTC. Protein sequence: CSARASGTPIGYGYTF.

In its sample, this clonotype was seen a few times. The V and J genes are TRBV7-2 and TRBJ1-5; TRBD1 is a possible D gene (5 bases). The CDR3 consists of 15 residues. Germline values: CDR1 SGHTA, CDR2 FQGNSA. V was cut by 2 bases and J by 3 bases, with 11 bases left in between. The DNA of the CDR3 is TGTGCCAGCAGCTTAAATAGGGGTTCCAATCAGCCCCAGCATTTT. As protein: CASSLNRGSNQPQHF.

The chain is built from TRBV7-2 and TRBJ2-7; 9 bases map to TRBD1. The CDR3 has 16 amino acids. The junction had 8 bases not matched to a gene; V was cut back by 2 bases and J by 3 bases. Germline-derived CDR1 and CDR2 are SGHTA and FQGNSA. The CDR3 nucleotides are TGTGCCAGCAGCTTAACTGGGACAGGGCGACGCTACGAGCAGTACGTC. Translation: CASSLTGTGRRYEQYV.

This clonotype came up many times. The chain is built from TRBV2 and TRBJ1-1, with D uncertain. Trimming removed 5 bases at V and 6 bases at J, with 7 bases between. Looked up from germline, CDR1 is SNHLY and CDR2 is FYNNEI. The CDR3 totals 11 residues. CDR3 DNA sequence: TGTGCCAGCAGTCAGGTACCTGAAGCTTTCTTT. Protein: CASSQVPEAFF.

This clonotype was picked up many times. The rearrangement links TRBV28 to TRBJ2-7; D might be TRBD1 (6 bases). The V gene's germline CDR1 is MDHEN and CDR2 SYDVKM. With 5 bases removed from V and 3 bases from J, the gap between germline ends came to 14 bases. The CDR3 is 14 residues long. The DNA of the CDR3 is TGTGCCAGCAGTACCGCAGGGGAAAGCTACGAGCAGTACGTC. Protein sequence: CASSTAGESYEQYV.